The rows below give T cell receptor beta chains drawn from one sample of a study of cytomegalovirus exposure and HLA in healthy donors. The method was immunoSEQ multiplex PCR; TCRdb's version includes in-frame clones alone and lacks a portion of them. Here the sample spans roughly 99,000 clones, around three quarters being singletons. The sequenced material came from PBMCs. These TCRs come from a male donor in good health and CMV-seronegative. The CDR3 runs from the conserved cysteine through the conserved F or W. The D gene is left open where the match is weak. Expanded clones get a size class; other rows say once, few or many, or leave the size out.

j_call d_call v_call clone_size cdr3_length cdr3_nt cdr3_aa
TRBJ1-5 NA TRBV30 NA 15 TGTGCCTGGAGTGTACTTGCAGGGTCCAATCAGCCCCAGCATTTT CAWSVLAGSNQPQHF
TRBJ2-1 TRBD2 TRBV11-3 NA 16 TGTGCCAGCAGCTTAACGGGACTAGCGGGGACCGATGAGCAGTTCTTC CASSLTGLAGTDEQFF
TRBJ2-1 NA TRBV4-1 NA 15 TGCGCCAGCAGCCAAGAGGGACTCATCTACAATGAGCAGTTCTTC CASSQEGLIYNEQFF
TRBJ2-7 NA TRBV9 NA 14 TGTGCCAGCAGCGTCCGACAGGACTCCTACGAGCAGTACTTC CASSVRQDSYEQYF
TRBJ2-2 NA TRBV7-9 NA 14 TGTGCCAGCGGGGAGGGACAGGCTTCCGGGGAGCTGTTTTTT CASGEGQASGELFF
TRBJ1-1 NA TRBV7-2 few 11 TGTGCCAGCAGCGTGGGAGCTGAAGCTTTCTTT CASSVGAEAFF
TRBJ2-1 TRBD2 TRBV9 NA 17 TGTGCCAGCAGCCCGCGGGCGGGGGAGAGCTCCTACAATGAGCAGTTCTTC CASSPRAGESSYNEQFF
TRBJ1-4 NA TRBV18 NA 13 TGTGCCAGCTCACCCGGGTCTAATGAAAAACTGTTTTTT CASSPGSNEKLFF
TRBJ2-1 TRBD2 TRBV27 once 15 TGTGCCAGCAGTAGCGGGAAAAACCCCTACAATGAGCAGTTCTTC CASSSGKNPYNEQFF
TRBJ2-1 NA TRBV10-3 few 14 TGTGCCATCAGTGACTTAGGGGTTGGCGATGAGCAGTTCTTC CAISDLGVGDEQFF
TRBJ2-2 TRBD2 TRBV5-6 NA 15 TGTGCCAGCAGCTTTCTTAGCGGGAGGACCGGGGAGCTGTTTTTT CASSFLSGRTGELFF
TRBJ1-1 NA TRBV2 NA 13 TGTGCCAGCAGACAGGAGATGAACACTGAAGCTTTCTTT CASRQEMNTEAFF
TRBJ1-2 TRBD1 TRBV7-6 NA 15 TGTGCCAGCAGCTTGCCGGGACAGGAGAACTATGGCTACACCTTC CASSLPGQENYGYTF
TRBJ2-5 TRBD1 TRBV27 few 15 TGTGCCAGCAGTGGTCGGGACAGGGGGCGAGAGACCCAGTACTTC CASSGRDRGRETQYF
TRBJ2-1 TRBD2 TRBV7-9 NA 15 TGTGCCAGCAGCCCGAGGGTAGCGGGAGGGGTTGAGCAGTTCTTC CASSPRVAGGVEQFF
TRBJ2-7 NA TRBV6-6 few 12 TGTGCCAGCAGCCCACTCACCTACGAGCAGTACTTC CASSPLTYEQYF
TRBJ2-5 TRBD2 TRBV6-5 NA 15 TGTGCCAGCAGTCAGGCAGCGGGAGCGGGAGAGACCCAGTACTTC CASSQAAGAGETQYF
TRBJ2-5 TRBD2 TRBV14 few 16 TGTGCCAGCAGCCAAGACTGGAACGGGGGGAGGGAGACCCAGTACTTC CASSQDWNGGRETQYF
TRBJ1-2 TRBD1 TRBV27 NA 14 TGTGCCAGCAGTAGCTACCCGACAGGGTATGGCTACACCTTC CASSSYPTGYGYTF
TRBJ1-1 NA TRBV28 NA 14 TGTGCCAGCAGTTTTAGACGGGGGGACACTGAAGCTTTCTTT CASSFRRGDTEAFF
TRBJ1-3 TRBD1 TRBV29-1 NA 17 TGCAGCGTTGGTGGGACAGGGGGCGGAGTAGCCGGAAACACCATATATTTT CSVGGTGGGVAGNTIYF
TRBJ2-1 TRBD2 TRBV7-3 few 17 TGTGCCAGCAGCCCGCAGACTAGCGGGTTAGGAAGGAATGAGCAGTTCTTC CASSPQTSGLGRNEQFF
TRBJ2-3 TRBD2 TRBV7-2 NA 17 TGTGCCAGCAGCTTAGTTGCTAGCGGGCGACGCACAGATACGCAGTATTTT CASSLVASGRRTDTQYF
TRBJ2-6 NA TRBV7-6 NA 16 TGTGCCAGCAGCTTAAACACTATCTCTGGGGCCAACGTCCTGACTTTC CASSLNTISGANVLTF
TRBJ1-3 TRBD1 TRBV11-2 once 16 TGTGCCAGCAGCTTATTACAGGGGGCGCTTGGAAACACCATATATTTT CASSLLQGALGNTIYF
TRBJ2-3 NA TRBV28 NA 15 TGTGCCAGCAGTCTCCCGGGCAGGGAAACAGATACGCAGTATTTT CASSLPGRETDTQYF
TRBJ1-2 NA TRBV19 NA 12 TGTGCCAGCACAGGGCTTGGGGATGGCTACACCTTC CASTGLGDGYTF
TRBJ1-5 NA TRBV19 NA 15 TGTGCCAGTACCGTGACAGCCTATAGCAATCAGCCCCAGCATTTT CASTVTAYSNQPQHF
TRBJ1-3 TRBD1 TRBV5-1 once 16 TGCGCCAGCAGTTCCGGGACAGGAGCCTCTGGAAACACCATATATTTT CASSSGTGASGNTIYF
TRBJ2-7 TRBD2 TRBV5-1 NA 15 TGCGCCAGCAGCTTGGACAGCGGGAGCTCCTACGAGCAGTACTTC CASSLDSGSSYEQYF
TRBJ1-5 NA TRBV6-5 NA 15 TGTGCCAGCAGCTCCAGTGGCGGTCTCAATCAGCCCCAGCATTTT CASSSSGGLNQPQHF
TRBJ1-1 TRBD1 TRBV4-1 NA 15 TGCGCCAGCAGCCCCCCAGGACAGGGGAGGACTGAAGCTTTCTTT CASSPPGQGRTEAFF
TRBJ2-2 NA TRBV9 NA 14 TGTGCCAGCAGCGTAGCTAGCGACACCGGGGAGCTGTTTTTT CASSVASDTGELFF
TRBJ1-3 NA TRBV7-6 NA 15 TGTGCCAGCAGCCTCAGGGTCGCTTCTGGAAACACCATATATTTT CASSLRVASGNTIYF
TRBJ2-1 TRBD2 TRBV5-1 NA 16 TGCGCCAGCAGCCTCCAACTAGCGGGTTCCTACAATGAGCAGTTCTTC CASSLQLAGSYNEQFF
TRBJ2-7 TRBD1 TRBV2 few 13 TGTGCCAGCACTCGACAGGGGAAATACGAGCAGTACTTC CASTRQGKYEQYF
TRBJ2-7 NA TRBV19 NA 15 TGTGCCAGTAGTATAGATCTTTCCTTGGGAGGCGAGCAGTACTTC CASSIDLSLGGEQYF
TRBJ1-5 NA TRBV6-1 NA 15 TGTGCCACCTCAACAGGGAAACTTTTTGGTCAGCCCCAGCATTTT CATSTGKLFGQPQHF
TRBJ2-1 NA TRBV5-8 once 15 TGTGCCAGCAGCTTGGCAAGGACAGTTTACAATGAGCAGTTCTTC CASSLARTVYNEQFF
TRBJ2-1 TRBD2 TRBV5-1 NA 16 TGCGCCAGCAGATCGGTCGCGGGAGAAACCTACAATGAGCAGTTCTTC CASRSVAGETYNEQFF
TRBJ2-7 TRBD2 TRBV29-1 NA 18 TGCAGCGTGCGGACTAGCGGGAGTCGCAGCCTATGGGCCTACGAGCAGTACTTC CSVRTSGSRSLWAYEQYF
TRBJ2-5 NA TRBV14 once 15 TGTGCCAGCAGCCTTGGAGCGGCCCCGAGAGAGACCCAGTACTTC CASSLGAAPRETQYF
TRBJ1-1 NA TRBV16 once 15 TGTGCCAGCAGCCAATCGCGAAACAGGCCTACTGAAGCTTTCTTT CASSQSRNRPTEAFF